The 26 T cell receptor beta chains in this list originate from one sample, sequenced in a study of blood T cell repertoires in COVID-19. TCRdb keeps only in-frame clones here, not all; method: immunoSEQ multiplex PCR. Of some 150,000 clones listed, roughly 85% are singletons. The specimen sequenced was peripheral blood. The receptors were sampled from a man in his sixties or seventies with acute or convalescent COVID-19.

There are a few counts of this clone. This chain connects TRBV7-9 to TRBJ1-2, with TRBD1 matching 12 bases. The V segment lost 2 bases and the J segment 7 bases; nucleotides outside the gene matches: 2. Germline CDR1 SEHNR, CDR2 FQNEAQ (reference sequence). The CDR3 consists of 14 residues. CDR3 sequence (DNA): TGTGCCAGCAGCTTACTGGGACAGGGGGCTGGCTACACCTTC. Its protein product is CASSLLGQGAGYTF.

The V call is TRBV19, the J call TRBJ2-7; possibly TRBD1 for D (6 bases). The CDR3 has 16 amino acids. In germline, CDR1 is LNHDA, CDR2 SQIVND (reference sequence). Trimming left V 5 bases short and J 3 bases short, with 20 bases between. In DNA form, the CDR3 reads TGTGCCAGTAGTTCCCAGGTTATAGGGACATTCTACGAGCAGTACTTC. As protein: CASSSQVIGTFYEQYF.

The V and J genes are TRBV27 and TRBJ2-5, with 7 bases that match TRBD1. This CDR3 has 13 amino acids. V shed 8 bases, J shed 3 bases, and the junction held 6 bases outside the gene matches. The germline gives CDR1 MNHEY, CDR2 SMNVEV (reference sequence). The CDR3 coding sequence is TGTGCCAGCCGCGCCGGGACAGAAGAGACCCAGTACTTC. It translates to CASRAGTEETQYF.

This rearrangement joins TRBV28 to TRBJ1-1, with D unclear. Germline V gene sequence: CDR1 MDHEN, CDR2 SYDVKM. The CDR3 length is 13 residues. Trimming stripped 6 bases from V and 11 bases from J, with 19 bases between. CDR3 nucleotide sequence: TGTGCCAGCAGCCCTTCGATTGGAAGGAGCGCTTTCTTT. It translates to CASSPSIGRSAFF.

The V call is TRBV19, the J call TRBJ2-2; the D gene is possibly TRBD2 (6 bases). Germline V gives CDR1 LNHDA, CDR2 SQIVND (reference sequence). Trimming cost V 5 bases and J 1 base, with 8 bases left between them. CDR3 length: 14 residues. The CDR3 here is CASSLRENTGELFF. The CDR3 DNA is TGTGCCAGTAGTTTGCGGGAGAACACCGGGGAGCTGTTTTTT.

The rearrangement joins TRBV7-2 to TRBJ2-7; unclear D gene. V was trimmed by 5 bases and J by 2 bases, leaving 16 bases between them. Germline V gene lookup returns CDR1 SGHTA and CDR2 FQGNSA. The CDR3 is made up of 15 amino acids. The CDR3 sequence is CASSQQSTPTYEQYF. The CDR3, as DNA: TGTGCCAGCAGCCAACAGAGTACTCCAACCTACGAGCAGTACTTC.

V is TRBV3-1 (or the pseudogene TRBV3-2) and J is TRBJ1-4, with D maybe TRBD1 (5 bases). The germline V gene has CDR1 LGHDT and CDR2 YNNKEL (reference sequence). The CDR3 spans 17 residues. With 2 bases removed from V and 2 bases from J, the gap between germline ends came to 15 bases. DNA for the CDR3: TGTGCCAGCAGCCAAAGAGGAGGAGGGGCCACTAATGAAAAACTGTTTTTT. It specifies CASSQRGGGATNEKLFF.

This clone has a single count. The chain uses TRBV28 and TRBJ2-2; 13 bases are shared with TRBD2. This CDR3 is 16 amino acids long. V lost 10 bases and J lost 7; bases outside the gene matches: 12. Germline-derived CDR1 and CDR2 are MDHEN and SYDVKM. CDR3 nucleotides: TGTGCCACCGAGACTAGCGGGAGGAAATTGGACGGGGAGCTGTTTTTT. Translation gives CATETSGRKLDGELFF. The variable domain in full, completed from reference TRBV28 and TRBJ2-2, reads DVKVTQSSRYLVKRTGEKVFLECVQDMDHENMFWYRQDPGLGLRLIYFSYDVKMKEKGDIPEGYSVSREKKERFSLILESASTNQTSMYLCATETSGRKLDGELFFGEGSRLTVL.

This clone appeared a single time. The chain carries TRBV27 and TRBJ2-1, with D unresolved. CDR1 is MNHEY and CDR2 is SMNVEV in the germline V gene (reference sequence). V was clipped by 5 bases and J by 5 bases, with 10 bases between them. The CDR3 spans 13 residues. DNA for the CDR3: TGTGCCAGCAGTCCGACTGGAGACAATGAGCAGTTCTTC. This translates into CASSPTGDNEQFF.

The chain is built from TRBV7-9 and TRBJ2-7, with 11 bases fitting TRBD2. The germline gives CDR1 SEHNR, CDR2 FQNEAQ (reference sequence). CDR3 length: 15 amino acids. J lost 1 base, V lost 4 bases, and 3 bases had no gene match. The CDR3 sequence is CASSSRLAGSYEQYF. The CDR3 region has the DNA TGTGCCAGCAGCTCCCGACTAGCGGGATCCTACGAGCAGTACTTC.

This chain uses TRBV15 with TRBJ2-5; 10 nucleotides agree with TRBD2. From germline, CDR1 is LNHNV and CDR2 YYDKDF (reference sequence). V was clipped by 3 bases and J by 1 base; unmatched bases: 5. The CDR3 totals 16 residues. CDR3 in amino acids: CATSRTSGRSQETQYF. The CDR3 DNA is TGTGCCACCAGCAGGACTAGCGGGCGAAGCCAAGAGACCCAGTACTTC.

The CDR3: CASSFPAGVGTDTQYF. The CDR3 bases are TGTGCCAGCAGCTTTCCCGCGGGAGTGGGCACAGATACGCAGTATTTT. The V call is TRBV11-2, the J call TRBJ2-3; TRBD2 matches 7 bases. V trimming: 3 bases; J trimming: 1 base; junction bases outside the gene matches: 7. Germline V gene sequence: CDR1 SGHAT, CDR2 FQNNGV. The CDR3 length is 16 residues.

V gene TRBV5-8 combines with J gene TRBJ2-3, with TRBD2 matching 8 bases. CDR3 size: 18 residues. J was trimmed by 4 bases and V by 0 bases; bases with no gene match: 13. CDR1 and CDR2 (germline): SGHTS, YDEGEE. The CDR3 reads CASSLGGRPAGGSDTQYF. The CDR3 DNA reads TGTGCCAGCAGCTTGGGAGGGCGCCCCGCGGGAGGCTCAGATACGCAGTATTTT.

The rearrangement joins TRBV6-5 to TRBJ2-3, with 9 nucleotides matching TRBD2. Germline V gives CDR1 MNHEY, CDR2 SVGAGI. The CDR3 is 14 amino acids. V was clipped by 5 bases and J by 5 bases; unmatched bases: 5. The CDR3, as DNA: TGTGCCAGCAGTCAGCAGACTAGCGGAGATACGCAGTATTTT. Residues: CASSQQTSGDTQYF.

V and J are TRBV9 and TRBJ2-3, with D unclear. Per germline, CDR1 SGDLS and CDR2 YYNGEE. The CDR3 length is 13 residues. Deletions cut 3 bases from V and 0 bases from J, with 5 bases between. CDR3 DNA: TGTGCCAGCAGCGGCGCTAGCACAGATACGCAGTATTTT. It encodes CASSGASTDTQYF.

The CDR3 region has the DNA TGTGCCAGCAGTTACTTAGCGGATCACTACAATGAGCAGTTCTTC. Translating gives CASSYLADHYNEQFF. The chain uses TRBV6-2 or TRBV6-3 and TRBJ2-1; D perhaps matches TRBD2 (6 bases). The ends were cut back, 1 base at V and 3 bases at J, with 10 bases in the middle. The germline gives CDR1 MNHEY, CDR2 SVGEGT. The CDR3 sequence is 15 residues long.

J is TRBJ2-1 and V is TRBV29-1, with TRBD2 matching 10 bases. Unmatched junction bases numbered 9, after V lost 6 bases and J lost 7 bases. The CDR3 covers 14 residues. CDR1 SQVTM and CDR2 ANQGSEA come from the germline V gene. In DNA, the CDR3 is TGCAGCGTGACCCTAGCGGGAGTCCTAAATGAGCAGTTCTTC. Protein product: CSVTLAGVLNEQFF.

This clone was detected only once. V is TRBV5-4 and J is TRBJ2-1; 13 bases agree with TRBD2. Germline V gene sequence: CDR1 SGHNT, CDR2 YYREEE (reference sequence). V gave up 4 bases and J gave up 7 bases; unmatched junction bases: 5. This CDR3 is 15 amino acids long. The CDR3 DNA reads as TGTGCCAGCAGCGCTACTAGCGGGAGGGGTAATGAGCAGTTCTTC. This translates into CASSATSGRGNEQFF.

The genes are TRBV3-1 (or the pseudogene TRBV3-2) and TRBJ2-1, with 11 bases aligning to TRBD1. Germline lookup yields CDR1 LGHDT and CDR2 YNNKEL (reference sequence). V was clipped by 4 bases and J by 6 bases; unmatched bases: 2. The CDR3 is 14 residues long. The CDR3 DNA reads as TGTGCCAGCAGCCTGGGACAGGGGGTCAATGAGCAGTTCTTC. Protein: CASSLGQGVNEQFF.

This chain connects TRBV7-9 to TRBJ2-4; TRBD1 matches at 7 bases. V lost 5 bases and J lost 9; bases outside the gene matches: 7. The germline V gene encodes CDR1 SEHNR and CDR2 FQNEAQ (reference sequence). CDR3 size: 13 residues. The CDR3 here is CASSPRSGGIQYF. The DNA of the CDR3 is TGTGCCAGCAGCCCAAGGTCAGGGGGCATTCAGTACTTC.

This sequence joins TRBV7-2 and TRBJ2-5; TRBD1 aligns across 7 bases. V shed 4 bases, J shed 4 bases, and the junction held 6 bases outside the gene matches. The CDR3 is made up of 14 amino acids. Germline CDR1 and CDR2: SGHTA and FQGNSA. CDR3 coding DNA: TGTGCCAGCAGCTCCCGACAGGGCCTAGAGACCCAGTACTTC. Translated: CASSSRQGLETQYF.

This chain uses TRBV5-1 with TRBJ2-7, with D tentatively TRBD2 (6 bases). V was cut by 2 bases and J by 7 bases, with 13 bases left in between. The CDR3 has 13 amino acids. CDR1 and CDR2 from the germline V gene are SGHRS and YFSETQ. The CDR3 nucleotides are TGCGCCAGCAGCTTTGGATTTGGGGGGGAGCAGTACTTC. Translating gives CASSFGFGGEQYF.

The rearrangement joins TRBV6-5 to TRBJ2-2; TRBD2 matches 13 bases. This CDR3 region has 14 residues. Looked up from germline, CDR1 is MNHEY and CDR2 is SVGAGI. V was clipped by 9 bases and J by 5 bases; unmatched bases: 3. CDR3 amino acids: CASTGLAGTGELFF. The CDR3 bases are TGTGCCAGTACGGGACTAGCGGGGACCGGGGAGCTGTTTTTT.

This clone was counted a single time. The chain joins TRBV4-3 to TRBJ1-4; 7 bases map to TRBD1. The CDR3 spans 16 residues. Germline CDR1 LGHNA, CDR2 YSLEER. V lost 0 bases to trimming and J lost 5 bases; unmatched junction nucleotides: 6. CDR3 residues: CASSQDLGRGNEKLFF. As DNA, the CDR3 is TGCGCCAGCAGCCAAGATCTGGGCAGGGGGAATGAAAAACTGTTTTTT.

The CDR3 loop is CASSYGRYRDQETQYF. As DNA, the CDR3 is TGTGCCAGCAGTTATGGGAGGTACCGCGATCAAGAGACCCAGTACTTC. V gene TRBV6-2 or TRBV6-3 combines with J gene TRBJ2-5, with D perhaps TRBD2 (6 bases). Germline V CDR1 and CDR2: MNHEY, SVGEGT. The CDR3 runs to 16 residues. V lost 3 bases and J lost 2, with 16 bases in between.

The chain links TRBV6-2 or TRBV6-3 to TRBJ2-7, with 9 bases lining up with TRBD1. This CDR3 region has 15 residues. V lost 6 bases, J lost 6 bases, and 12 bases stayed unmatched. Per germline, CDR1 MNHEY and CDR2 SVGEGT. CDR3 in DNA: TGTGCCAGCAGCCAAGAGGACAGGGGATTTGGCGAGCAGTACTTC. Its translation: CASSQEDRGFGEQYF.